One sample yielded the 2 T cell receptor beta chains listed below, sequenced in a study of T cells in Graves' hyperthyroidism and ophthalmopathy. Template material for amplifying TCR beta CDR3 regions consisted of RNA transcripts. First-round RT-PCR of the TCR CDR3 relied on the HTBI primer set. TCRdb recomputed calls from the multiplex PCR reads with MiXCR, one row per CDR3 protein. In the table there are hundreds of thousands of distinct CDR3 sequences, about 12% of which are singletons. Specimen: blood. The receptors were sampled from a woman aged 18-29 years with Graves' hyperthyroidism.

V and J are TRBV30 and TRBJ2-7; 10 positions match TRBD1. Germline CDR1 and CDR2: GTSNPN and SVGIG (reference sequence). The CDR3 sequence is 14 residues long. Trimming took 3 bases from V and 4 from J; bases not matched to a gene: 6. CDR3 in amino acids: CAWSQDRGTYEQYF. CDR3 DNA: TGTGCCTGGAGCCAGGACAGGGGGACGTACGAGCAGTACTTC.

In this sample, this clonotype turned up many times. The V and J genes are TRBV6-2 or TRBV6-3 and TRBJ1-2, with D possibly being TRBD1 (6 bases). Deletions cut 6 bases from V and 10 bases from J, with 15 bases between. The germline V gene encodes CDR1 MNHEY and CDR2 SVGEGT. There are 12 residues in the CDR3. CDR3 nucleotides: TGTGCCAGCAGACCCGACAGGCCCCACTACACCTTC. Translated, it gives CASRPDRPHYTF.